One and the same sample provided the 18 T cell receptor beta chains below, sequenced in a study of early T cells in non-severe SARS-CoV-2 infection (dated by TCRdb to about 2021). The library was obtained by 5' RACE. These reads were obtained on a NextSeq 500. The public reads were reanalyzed by TCRdb: fastp trimming at Q25, MiXCR alignment, in-frame beta chains only. Rows with one shared CDR3 protein collapse into an entry with the most common genes and DNA. The sample table lists 62,000 or so distinct CDR3 sequences, roughly a tenth of them with a count of one. The leading ten clones occupy over 0.95% of the sample. Sequencing was performed on whole blood. All receptors come from an adult who was a healthcare worker with PCR-confirmed SARS-CoV-2 infection or an uninfected control (not recorded which).

V gene TRBV7-2 combines with J gene TRBJ2-5, with 8 bases matching TRBD1. The V segment lost 4 bases and the J segment 4 bases; nucleotides outside the gene matches: 2. Germline V gene data show CDR1 as SGHTA and CDR2 as FQGNSA. The CDR3 has 13 amino acids. The CDR3 loop is CASSWGQAETQYF. As DNA, the CDR3 is TGTGCCAGCAGCTGGGGACAGGCAGAGACCCAGTACTTC.

This clonotype was detected many times. The chain carries TRBV7-9 and TRBJ1-3; 8 nucleotides line up with TRBD1. Unmatched junction bases numbered 9, after V lost 5 bases and J lost 0 bases. CDR3 size: 17 residues. From germline, CDR1 is SEHNR and CDR2 FQNEAQ (reference sequence). CDR3 coding DNA: TGTGCCAGCAGCACTCGGACAGGGCTCTCCTCTGGAAACACCATATATTTT. Its translation is CASSTRTGLSSGNTIYF.

This clonotype was seen at least ten times. The chain couples TRBV5-1 to TRBJ2-3, with D maybe TRBD1 (6 bases). The CDR3 is 15 amino acids. The V gene's germline CDR1 is SGHRS and CDR2 YFSETQ. The V end was cut by 4 bases, the J end by 2 bases, with 14 bases between. The DNA of the CDR3 is TGCGCCAGCAGCGACTGGGACATTCCCACAGATACGCAGTATTTT. It specifies CASSDWDIPTDTQYF.

This clonotype was seen more than once but under ten times. The chain recombines TRBV7-3 with TRBJ2-2; D remains unclear. The CDR3 runs 12 residues. Germline loops: CDR1 SGHTA, CDR2 FQGTGA. The ends were cut back, 5 bases at V and 5 bases at J, with 6 bases in the middle. The CDR3 bases are TGTGCCAGCAGCCGGTATACCGGGGAGCTGTTTTTT. Encoded protein: CASSRYTGELFF.

The chain is built from TRBV20-1 and TRBJ1-2, with TRBD1 matching over 7 bases. The trim removed 5 bases at V and 5 bases at J, leaving 8 bases unmatched. The CDR3 spans 13 residues. Germline V gene sequence: CDR1 DFQATT, CDR2 SNEGSKA (reference sequence). CDR3 bases: TGCAGTGCTCCGCCGGCAGGGGGGTATGGCTACACCTTC. It codes for CSAPPAGGYGYTF.

Only a few counts were recorded for this clonotype. This chain joins TRBV18 and TRBJ1-5, with 7 bases lining up with TRBD1. Germline lookup yields CDR1 KGHSH and CDR2 LQKENI. V lost 1 base, J lost 7 bases, and 4 bases stayed unmatched. This CDR3 has 14 amino acids. CDR3 region: CASSPRQGDQPQHF. Here the CDR3 DNA reads TGTGCCAGCTCACCACGGCAGGGGGACCAGCCCCAGCATTTT.

A few counts support this clonotype. V gene TRBV4-1 combines with J gene TRBJ1-2; D gene uncertain. V lost 1 base, J lost 0 bases, and 21 bases lay in between. The CDR3 spans 19 residues. CDR1 and CDR2 (germline): MGHRA, YSYEKL. CDR3 in amino acids: CASSQAPEQDEISNYGYTF. CDR3 DNA sequence: TGCGCCAGCAGCCAAGCCCCGGAGCAGGATGAAATTTCTAACTATGGCTACACCTTC.

There are many counts of this clonotype. The V gene is TRBV6-1, the J gene TRBJ1-4, with 8 bases fitting TRBD1. J gave up 13 bases and V 2 bases, and 15 bases lay outside the gene matches. Germline lookup yields CDR1 MNHNS and CDR2 SASEGT. CDR3 length equals 16 residues. This chain's CDR3 is CASSELWDRLSGGLFF. DNA for the CDR3: TGTGCCAGCAGTGAACTATGGGACAGGCTTTCTGGGGGACTGTTTTTT.

This clonotype was counted many times. The chain has TRBV7-3 and TRBJ2-1; 8 bases map to TRBD2. This CDR3 spans 15 amino acids. V trimming: 5 bases; J trimming: 0 bases; junction bases outside the gene matches: 3. Per germline, CDR1 SGHTA and CDR2 FQGTGA. Written as DNA, the CDR3 is TGTGCCAGCAGCACGGGGGGGAGCTCCTACAATGAGCAGTTCTTC. This translates into CASSTGGSSYNEQFF. The full variable domain, its missing parts supplied by reference TRBV7-3 and TRBJ2-1, is GAGVSQTPSNKVTEKGKYVELRCDPISGHTALYWYRQSLGQGPEFLIYFQGTGAADDSGLPNDRFFAVRPEGSVSTLKIQRTERGDSAVYLCASSTGGSSYNEQFFGPGTRLTVL.

V usage is TRBV7-7 and J usage is TRBJ2-1; 9 nucleotides line up with TRBD1. J gave up 8 bases and V 1 base, and 18 bases lay outside the gene matches. This CDR3 region has 19 residues. Germline V CDR1 and CDR2: SSHAT, FNYEAQ (reference sequence). In DNA form, the CDR3 reads TGTGCCAGCAGCTTAGGGCCAGTTTCCGGGACAGGGACAGAGGATGAGCAGTTCTTC. It codes for CASSLGPVSGTGTEDEQFF.

The chain is built from TRBV6-5 and TRBJ1-6; 9 nucleotides match TRBD1. V gave up 2 bases and J gave up 9 bases; unmatched junction bases: 11. The CDR3 has 17 residues. Germline V gene sequence: CDR1 MNHEY, CDR2 SVGAGI. CDR3 protein: CASSYRVPGQGGSPLHF. In nucleotides, the CDR3 is TGTGCCAGCAGTTACCGTGTTCCGGGACAGGGAGGTTCACCCCTCCACTTT.

V gene TRBV24-1 combines with J gene TRBJ2-5; TRBD1 might be the D (6 bases). Per the germline V gene, CDR1 is KGHDR and CDR2 is SFDVKD. Trimming took 9 bases from V and 2 from J, leaving 15 bases between them. The CDR3 totals 14 residues. The chain's CDR3 is CATSETGVQETQYF. The CDR3 DNA is TGTGCCACCTCGGAGACAGGCGTACAAGAGACCCAGTACTTC.

The sample holds many counts of this clonotype. The rearrangement uses TRBV5-1 and TRBJ2-7; no definite D call. V was pared by 4 bases and J by 0 bases, with 14 bases between. The CDR3 is 15 residues long. Germline assignment: CDR1 SGHRS and CDR2 YFSETQ. DNA of the CDR3: TGCGCCAGCAGCCACCGCTCATTGGCCTCCTACGAGCAGTACGTC. Translated, it gives CASSHRSLASYEQYV.

This clonotype was observed many times. This chain connects TRBV5-1 to TRBJ1-3; D is undetermined. The CDR3 is 16 residues long. Trimming cost V 3 bases and J 0 bases, with 13 bases left between them. Germline loops: CDR1 SGHRS, CDR2 YFSETQ. CDR3 loop: CASSSQSYASGNTIYF. CDR3 DNA sequence: TGCGCCAGCAGCTCACAGTCGTACGCCTCTGGAAACACCATATATTTT.

The chain is built from TRBV5-5 and TRBJ1-1; D perhaps matches TRBD1 (5 bases). The CDR3 loop spans 16 amino acids. CDR1 is SGHKS, CDR2 YYEKEE, per germline (reference sequence). V was pared by 1 base and J by 3 bases, with 16 bases between. The CDR3 DNA is TGTGCCAGCAGCTTGAACAGAGGGGAAGTGTACACTGAAGCTTTCTTT. Encoded protein: CASSLNRGEVYTEAFF.

This rearrangement joins TRBV27 to TRBJ1-6; 7 nucleotides agree with TRBD1. V lost 8 bases to trimming and J lost 5 bases; unmatched junction nucleotides: 9. The CDR3 is made up of 15 amino acids. Germline V lookup: CDR1 MNHEY, CDR2 SMNVEV (reference sequence). CDR3 residues: CASQRQGMDNSPLHF. The CDR3 nucleotides read TGTGCCAGCCAGAGACAGGGAATGGATAATTCACCCCTCCACTTT.

V usage is TRBV10-3 and J usage is TRBJ1-1; the D is unclear. V was pared by 4 bases and J by 7 bases, with 10 bases between. Germline assignment: CDR1 ENHRY and CDR2 SYGVKD. This CDR3 region has 12 residues. This CDR3 reads CAISVEASEAFF. Here the CDR3 DNA reads TGTGCCATCAGTGTAGAGGCCAGTGAAGCTTTCTTT.

The chain employs TRBV9 and TRBJ2-1; 9 nucleotides agree with TRBD1. This CDR3 has 15 amino acids. In germline, CDR1 is SGDLS, CDR2 YYNGEE. V was clipped by 0 bases and J by 4 bases; unmatched bases: 2. The CDR3 loop is CASSVAGTGYNEQFF. The CDR3 nucleotides are TGTGCCAGCAGCGTAGCCGGGACAGGGTACAATGAGCAGTTCTTC.